A single sample is the source of the 22 T cell receptor beta chains below, sequenced in a study of CD8 T cells in ankylosing spondylitis. TCRdb re-analysed the 5' RACE reads in MiXCR, keeping a single row per CDR3 protein. In the table there are hundreds of thousands of distinct CDR3 sequences, 8% to 9.5% of which are singletons. The sequencing sample was made of blood, either unsorted or a sorted T cell fraction (not recorded which). The source of these receptors is a male donor with ankylosing spondylitis or in good health (not recorded which).

Many counts were recorded for this clonotype. The gene calls are TRBV20-1 and TRBJ1-2, with 9 bases fitting TRBD1. CDR3 size: 17 residues. V lost 0 bases and J lost 7; bases outside the gene matches: 15. Germline lookup yields CDR1 DFQATT and CDR2 SNEGSKA (reference sequence). For the CDR3, the DNA is TGCAGTGCTAGAGATCTGGGACAGGGAGCTTCTTTAGGTGGCTACACCTTC. Protein: CSARDLGQGASLGGYTF.

This clonotype occurred many times. The V gene is TRBV7-9, the J gene TRBJ2-1; 7 nucleotides match TRBD1. The length of the CDR3 is 15 residues. V trimming: 0 bases; J trimming: 1 base; junction bases outside the gene matches: 0. Germline V CDR1 and CDR2: SEHNR, FQNEAQ (reference sequence). This chain's CDR3 is CASSLAQGSYNEQFF. CDR3 nucleotide sequence: TGTGCCAGCAGCTTAGCACAGGGGTCCTACAATGAGCAGTTCTTC.

At least ten counts were recorded for this clonotype. The chain couples TRBV2 to TRBJ2-5; the D gene is possibly TRBD1 (5 bases). The CDR3 has 14 amino acids. V was trimmed by 5 bases and J by 5 bases, leaving 15 bases between them. From germline, CDR1 is SNHLY and CDR2 FYNNEI. CDR3 nucleotide sequence: TGTGCCAGCAGTCCGGACACCTTCGAGGAGACCCAGTACTTC. This codes for CASSPDTFEETQYF.

This clonotype has at least ten counts. V gene TRBV28 combines with J gene TRBJ2-1; no clear D. The ends were cut back, 6 bases at V and 1 base at J, with 13 bases in the middle. CDR1 is MDHEN and CDR2 is SYDVKM in the germline V gene. This CDR3 comprises 15 residues. The CDR3 DNA is TGTGCCAGCAGCCCTGAGGCGGTTTCCTACAATGAGCAGTTCTTC. Amino acids: CASSPEAVSYNEQFF. Supplemented by reference TRBV28 and TRBJ2-1, the full variable domain reads DVKVTQSSRYLVKRTGEKVFLECVQDMDHENMFWYRQDPGLGLRLIYFSYDVKMKEKGDIPEGYSVSREKKERFSLILESASTNQTSMYLCASSPEAVSYNEQFFGPGTRLTVL.

This clonotype has a single count. One base away lies a much larger clone, so this may be a sequencing read error. The chain employs TRBV5-5 and TRBJ2-1; a possible D gene is TRBD2 (5 bases). Looked up from germline, CDR1 is SGHKS and CDR2 is YYEKEE (reference sequence). The CDR3 runs to 15 residues. The CDR3 is CASCLGPDYYNEQFF. In DNA, the CDR3 is TGTGCCAGCTGCTTGGGTCCAGACTACTACAATGAGCAGTTCTTC.

In this sample, this clonotype turned up many times. This chain connects TRBV7-6 to TRBJ2-1, with 7 bases lining up with TRBD2. This CDR3 spans 12 amino acids. J gave up 14 bases and V 4 bases, and 8 bases lay outside the gene matches. The germline gives CDR1 SGHVS, CDR2 FNYEAQ. CDR3 loop: CASSSPGLHEFF. CDR3 in DNA: TGTGCCAGCAGCTCCCCGGGACTACATGAGTTCTTC.

In this sample, this clonotype turned up many times. The chain carries TRBV5-1 and TRBJ1-1; D is unclear. Germline values: CDR1 SGHRS, CDR2 YFSETQ. The length of the CDR3 is 15 residues. Trimming cost V 4 bases and J 5 bases, with 18 bases left between them. CDR3 sequence (DNA): TGCGCCAGCAGCCCAACCGGGAACGCGCAAACTGAAGCTTTCTTT. This codes for CASSPTGNAQTEAFF. The complete variable domain, with remaining parts taken from reference TRBV5-1 and TRBJ1-1, reads KAGVTQTPRYLIKTRGQQVTLSCSPISGHRSVSWYQQTPGQGLQFLFEYFSETQRNKGNFPGRFSGRQFSNSRSEMNVSTLELGDSALYLCASSPTGNAQTEAFFGQGTRLTVV.

This clonotype was observed at least ten times. The chain couples TRBV2 to TRBJ1-1, with TRBD1 identical over 10 bases. The CDR3 has 15 amino acids. CDR1 and CDR2 (germline): SNHLY, FYNNEI. Germline trimming cut 4 bases from V and 2 bases from J; bases unmatched to any gene: 4. Here the CDR3 reads CASSGTGGFNTEAFF. As DNA, the CDR3 is TGTGCCAGCAGTGGGACAGGGGGATTTAACACTGAAGCTTTCTTT.

This clonotype appeared a few times. The CDR3, as DNA: TGTGCCAGCAGCCGGAGCCGCGAGCAGTTCTTC. Amino acids: CASSRSREQFF. The V call is TRBV7-2, the J call TRBJ2-1; D unresolved. Germline values: CDR1 SGHTA, CDR2 FQGNSA. The CDR3 covers 11 residues. The V and J ends lost 5 bases and 10 bases respectively, with 9 bases between them.

Turning to this clonotype: With a much larger clone just one base away, this may be a read error. The chain carries TRBV7-2 and TRBJ2-3; D is unclear. Per germline, CDR1 SGHTA and CDR2 FQGNSA. V dropped 2 bases and J dropped 0 bases, with 3 bases sitting between them. The CDR3 covers 13 residues. This CDR3 is CASSLPSTDTQYF. The CDR3 nucleotides are TGTGCCAGCAGCTTACCTAGCACAGATACGCAGTATTTT.

The sample holds many counts of this clonotype. The chain has TRBV7-8 and TRBJ1-1; 7 nucleotides match TRBD1. This CDR3 contains 15 residues. The V and J ends lost 8 bases and 4 bases, in that order; junction bases with no gene match: 13. Germline values: CDR1 SGHVS, CDR2 FQNEAQ. The CDR3, as DNA: TGTGCCAGCGTCCCCCAGGCAGGGGGGATCACTGAAGCTTTCTTT. It is translated as CASVPQAGGITEAFF. Based on the CDR3 plus reference TRBV7-8 and TRBJ1-1, the full variable domain is GAGVSQSPRYKVAKRGQDVALRCDPISGHVSLFWYQQALGQGPEFLTYFQNEAQLDKSGLPSDRFFAERPEGSVSTLKIQRTQQEDSAVYLCASVPQAGGITEAFFGQGTRLTVV.

The table lists this clonotype with many counts. The gene calls are TRBV7-2 and TRBJ1-3; D not certain. In germline, CDR1 is SGHTA, CDR2 FQGNSA. Trimming took off 6 bases at V and 2 bases at J, with 11 bases between the two ends. The CDR3 is made up of 14 amino acids. In nucleotides, the CDR3 is TGTGCCAGCAGATCCGGGAGTGCTGGAAACACCATATATTTT. It translates to CASRSGSAGNTIYF. Variable domain in full (rest from reference TRBV7-2 and TRBJ1-3): GAGVSQSPSNKVTEKGKDVELRCDPISGHTALYWYRQSLGQGLEFLIYFQGNSAPDKSGLPSDRFSAERTGGSVSTLTIQRTQQEDSAVYLCASRSGSAGNTIYFGEGSWLTVV.

The table lists this clonotype with many counts. This chain connects TRBV12-3 or TRBV12-4 to TRBJ1-3; the D gene is possibly TRBD1 (6 bases). CDR3 length: 14 amino acids. Trimming took 6 bases from V and 2 from J, leaving 11 bases between them. The CDR3 bases are TGTGCCAGCAGCATGGGACACGCTGGAAACACCATATATTTT. Amino acid sequence: CASSMGHAGNTIYF.

In this sample, this clonotype turned up many times. J is TRBJ1-5 and V is TRBV4-3; 7 nucleotides line up with TRBD1. Germline V CDR1 and CDR2: LGHNA, YSLEER. V lost 4 bases, J lost 7 bases, and 4 bases stayed unmatched. The CDR3 loop spans 13 amino acids. The CDR3 DNA reads TGCGCCAGCAGCCTACACAGGGGCCAGCCCCAGCATTTT. Its protein is CASSLHRGQPQHF.

This clonotype was seen at least ten times. The chain carries TRBV5-1 and TRBJ1-4; TRBD1 is a possible D gene (6 bases). CDR1 SGHRS and CDR2 YFSETQ come from the germline V gene. CDR3 length: 15 residues. The germline V and J ends were trimmed by 0 bases and 8 bases, with 14 bases remaining between them. CDR3 protein: CASSLEQGRGEKLFF. The DNA for the CDR3 is TGCGCCAGCAGCTTGGAACAGGGCCGAGGAGAAAAACTGTTTTTT.

This clonotype was counted at least ten times. The chain combines TRBV12-3 or TRBV12-4 with TRBJ2-1; D is undetermined. V was pared by 1 base and J by 5 bases, with 21 bases between. CDR3 length equals 18 residues. Here the CDR3 reads CASSLVEWLESPHNEQFF. The CDR3 DNA reads as TGTGCCAGCAGTTTAGTAGAGTGGTTAGAGTCGCCCCACAATGAGCAGTTCTTC.

This clonotype was counted at least ten times. The chain employs TRBV20-1 and TRBJ2-3; the D gene is possibly TRBD2 (5 bases). The V end lost 6 bases, the J end lost 4 bases, and 17 bases lay between the germline ends. The CDR3 totals 14 residues. From germline, CDR1 is DFQATT and CDR2 SNEGSKA (reference sequence). The CDR3 protein is CSARERPVADTQYF. DNA for the CDR3: TGCAGTGCGAGGGAGAGACCAGTCGCAGATACGCAGTATTTT.

This clonotype has a count of ten or more. V gene TRBV15 combines with J gene TRBJ2-3, with unresolved D. This CDR3 has 14 amino acids. The germline V gene has CDR1 LNHNV and CDR2 YYDKDF (reference sequence). Trimming cost V 1 base and J 0 bases, with 5 bases left between them. Written as DNA, the CDR3 is TGTGCCACCAGCAGAGGAAGTAGCACAGATACGCAGTATTTT. Translated, it gives CATSRGSSTDTQYF.

This clonotype has at least ten counts. V and J are TRBV10-3 and TRBJ2-7; a weak D match, TRBD1 (6 bases). The germline V gene has CDR1 ENHRY and CDR2 SYGVKD. This CDR3 has 13 amino acids. Trimming left V 4 bases short and J 4 bases short, with 11 bases between. CDR3 sequence (DNA): TGTGCCATCAGTGGGAGCGGACAGTACGAGCAGTACTTC. Residues: CAISGSGQYEQYF.

This clonotype was found many times. The chain employs TRBV7-2 and TRBJ2-3, with D perhaps TRBD1 (5 bases). From germline, CDR1 is SGHTA and CDR2 FQGNSA. V dropped 5 bases and J dropped 8 bases, with 20 bases sitting between them. CDR3 length equals 15 residues. The CDR3 sequence: CASSPHSDLQGTQYF. Written as DNA, the CDR3 is TGTGCCAGCAGCCCACACTCGGATCTCCAGGGTACGCAGTATTTT.

This clonotype has a count of ten or more. This chain links TRBV9 with TRBJ2-7; D unclear. From germline, CDR1 is SGDLS and CDR2 YYNGEE. Between the trimmed V and J ends, which lost 0 bases and 2 bases, there was a span of 9 bases. The length of the CDR3 is 14 residues. DNA for the CDR3: TGTGCCAGCAGCGTAGGGACGTCTACCTACGAGCAGTACTTC. Translation gives CASSVGTSTYEQYF.

This clonotype was counted between two and nine times. J is TRBJ2-7 and V is TRBV20-1; tentatively, D is TRBD2 (6 bases). Germline values: CDR1 DFQATT, CDR2 SNEGSKA (reference sequence). V dropped 0 bases and J dropped 2 bases, with 23 bases sitting between them. This CDR3 contains 18 residues. The CDR3 spells CSARDPRSGSGPTYEQYF. In DNA, the CDR3 is TGCAGTGCTAGAGATCCACGCTCAGGGAGCGGGCCAACCTACGAGCAGTACTTC.